This is a list of T cell receptor beta chains from one sample in a study of blood T cells in healthy people across ages. A single record per CDR3 protein comes from TCRdb applying MiXCR to the 5' RACE reads. The profile shows 800,000 to 1,000,000 distinct CDR3 sequences, around 46% of them singletons. Material: blood. The receptors derive from a man aged 30 to 45 in good health. The CDR3 runs from the conserved cysteine through the conserved F or W. A D gene is named only where the DNA matches it firmly. A row's size may be missing; if present it is once, few, many or a size class.

abundance,j_gene,d_gene,len,v_gene,CDR3aa,CDR3nt
.,TRBJ1-2,.,14,TRBV7-2,CASSLPEVRRGYTF,TGTGCCAGCAGCTTGCCTGAGGTGCGTCGTGGCTACACCTTC
.,TRBJ1-1,.,13,TRBV7-9,CASSLAGRSEAFF,TGTGCCAGCAGCTTAGCAGGGAGGTCTGAAGCTTTCTTT
.,TRBJ2-3,TRBD2,17,TRBV12-3/TRBV12-4,CASSSRSGTSGKDTQYF,TGTGCCAGCAGTTCCCGTTCCGGGACTAGCGGAAAAGATACGCAGTATTTT
.,TRBJ1-5,TRBD1,16,TRBV6-2/TRBV6-3,CASSYVEGTENQPQHF,TGTGCCAGCAGTTACGTTGAGGGGACAGAAAATCAGCCCCAGCATTTT
once,TRBJ2-5,TRBD2,14,TRBV10-3,CAISSGVIQETQYF,TGTGCCATCAGCAGCGGGGTCATCCAAGAGACCCAGTACTTC
.,TRBJ1-1,.,13,TRBV6-2/TRBV6-3,CASSYSGGTEAFF,TGTGCCAGCAGTTACTCTGGGGGGACTGAAGCTTTCTTT
.,TRBJ2-7,.,14,TRBV5-1,CASSFNLPSYEQYF,TGCGCCAGCAGCTTTAACCTGCCTTCCTACGAGCAGTACTTC
.,TRBJ2-5,.,13,TRBV9,CASSGWGYNEQYF,TGTGCCAGCAGCGGGTGGGGGTACAATGAGCAGTACTTC
.,TRBJ2-7,TRBD1,14,TRBV5-1,CASTGRDRVDEQYF,TGCGCCAGCACCGGCCGGGACAGGGTCGACGAGCAGTACTTC
few,TRBJ2-7,.,12,TRBV12-3/TRBV12-4,CASSEEDVEQYF,TGTGCCAGCAGCGAAGAGGACGTCGAGCAGTACTTC
many,TRBJ2-5,.,15,TRBV5-5,CASSPRPMYQETQYF,TGTGCCAGCAGTCCTCGACCCATGTACCAAGAGACCCAGTACTTC
.,TRBJ2-3,TRBD1,18,TRBV4-2,CASSQEWTGITPTDMQYF,TGTGCCAGCAGCCAAGAGTGGACAGGAATTACCCCCACAGATATGCAGTATTTT
.,TRBJ1-1,.,13,TRBV29-1,CSAKTSRDTEAFF,TGCAGCGCTAAAACCTCTAGGGACACTGAAGCTTTCTTT
.,TRBJ2-5,.,13,TRBV5-1,CASSVPSGETQYF,TGCGCCAGCAGCGTACCCAGCGGGGAGACCCAGTACTTC
once,TRBJ2-2,.,15,TRBV4-2,CASSQVDYNTGELFF,TGTGCCAGCAGCCAAGTCGACTATAACACCGGGGAGCTGTTTTTT
once,TRBJ1-6,.,18,TRBV4-1,CASSQEGISPSYNSPLHF,TGCGCCAGCAGCCAAGAGGGTATCAGTCCCTCCTATAATTCACCCCTCCACTTT
once,TRBJ1-1,.,14,TRBV20-1,CSARDYRPNTEAFF,TGCAGTGCTAGAGATTACAGACCGAACACTGAAGCTTTCTTT
many,TRBJ2-4,TRBD1,14,TRBV6-2/TRBV6-3,CASSSRQGRSIQYF,TGTGCCAGCAGTAGCCGACAGGGAAGGAGCATTCAGTACTTC
.,TRBJ1-1,.,14,TRBV7-9,CASSLDLTGTEAFF,TGTGCCAGCAGCTTAGATTTAACCGGGACTGAAGCTTTCTTT
few,TRBJ2-7,.,13,TRBV6-1,CASSDAYSYEQYF,TGTGCCAGCAGTGACGCGTACTCCTACGAGCAGTACTTC
medium-sized,TRBJ2-7,TRBD2,16,TRBV20-1,CSARDFLAGPSYEQYF,TGCAGTGCTAGAGACTTTTTAGCGGGGCCCTCCTACGAGCAGTACTTC
.,TRBJ1-4,.,14,TRBV6-1,CASSGQRGYEKLFF,TGTGCCAGCAGTGGACAACGGGGATATGAAAAACTGTTTTTT
.,TRBJ1-4,TRBD1,17,TRBV4-3,CASSQGTGGFVSEKLFF,TGCGCCAGCAGCCAAGGGACAGGGGGCTTCGTTAGTGAAAAACTGTTTTTT
.,TRBJ2-7,TRBD2,17,TRBV7-2,CASSLSFSGGVSYEQYF,TGTGCCAGCAGCTTAAGCTTCAGCGGGGGGGTCTCCTACGAGCAGTACTTC
.,TRBJ2-7,.,15,TRBV11-2,CASSFLGHNSYEQYF,TGTGCCAGCAGCTTTTTGGGGCACAACTCCTACGAGCAGTACTTC
.,TRBJ2-7,.,11,TRBV18,CASQSGNEQYF,TGTGCCAGCCAATCCGGGAACGAGCAGTACTTC
once,TRBJ1-2,TRBD1,15,TRBV9,CTSSLSDRVLTAYTF,TGTACCAGCAGCTTATCCGACAGGGTCCTCACCGCCTACACCTTC
few,TRBJ1-5,.,13,TRBV12-3/TRBV12-4,CASSLLSDQPQHF,TGTGCCAGCAGTCTCCTCAGTGACCAGCCCCAGCATTTT
.,TRBJ2-3,TRBD2,15,TRBV15,CATSKASGGTDTQYF,TGTGCCACCAGCAAGGCAAGCGGGGGCACAGATACGCAGTATTTT
many,TRBJ1-1,TRBD1,14,TRBV7-9,CASIQDRLNTEAFF,TGTGCCAGCATTCAGGACAGGTTGAACACTGAAGCTTTCTTT
.,TRBJ2-1,TRBD1,14,TRBV20-1,CSARTGGPYNEQFF,TGCAGTGCTCGTACAGGGGGCCCCTACAATGAGCAGTTCTTC
.,TRBJ2-3,.,14,TRBV12-3/TRBV12-4,CASTRGQASDTQYF,TGTGCCAGCACAAGGGGCCAGGCGTCGGATACGCAGTATTTT
few,TRBJ2-5,.,15,TRBV6-5,CASSYGGREGETQYF,TGTGCCAGCAGTTACGGCGGCAGGGAAGGCGAGACCCAGTACTTC
few,TRBJ2-7,.,13,TRBV7-9,CASSLGHIDEQYF,TGTGCCAGCAGCTTGGGACATATTGACGAGCAGTACTTC
.,TRBJ2-6,.,18,TRBV4-1,CASSQDEGGHSGTNVLTF,TGCGCCAGCAGCCAAGATGAGGGAGGACACTCTGGGACCAACGTCCTGACTTTC